A selection of T cell receptor beta chains follows, all from one sample in a study of radiation and T cells in renal cell carcinoma. The method was immunoSEQ multiplex PCR; TCRdb's version includes in-frame clones alone and lacks a portion of them. Of 45,000 to 65,000 clones listed, 78% are singletons. The sample was blood, taken from a patient whose treatment included radiotherapy and nephrectomy. These receptors all stem from a man aged 55 to 70 with renal cell carcinoma. CDR3s include the opening cysteine and the closing phenylalanine or tryptophan. D genes are given only for firm matches. The size of a clone is reported for some rows only, either as once, few or many, or as a class for expanded clones.

v_gene	abundance	j_gene	d_gene	CDR3nt	CDR3aa
TRBV19	-	TRBJ2-5	TRBD1	TGTGCCAGTAGGCCGGACAGGGGCCAAGAGACCCAGTACTTC	CASRPDRGQETQYF
TRBV11-2	-	TRBJ2-3	-	TGTGCCAGCAGCTTAGAAAACCATCCCGATACGCAGTATTTT	CASSLENHPDTQYF
TRBV7-9	-	TRBJ2-5	TRBD1	TGTGCCAGCAGCTTAGGGGACAGGCCCTCACGTCGGGAGACCCAGTACTTC	CASSLGDRPSRRETQYF
TRBV6-1	-	TRBJ1-2	-	TGTGCCAGCAGCCCGGGGGGAGGTGACTCTTATGGCTACACCTTC	CASSPGGGDSYGYTF
TRBV19	few	TRBJ1-1	-	TGTGCCAGTAGTAAGTTACAGGGCGGCACTGAAGCTTTCTTT	CASSKLQGGTEAFF
TRBV2	-	TRBJ2-7	-	TGTGCCAGCAGTGGGGGACTGGCGAGCTCCTACGAGCAGTACTTC	CASSGGLASSYEQYF
TRBV27	-	TRBJ2-1	TRBD1	TGTGCCAGCAGGTTACAGGGGTCGGGTGAGCAGTTCTTC	CASRLQGSGEQFF
TRBV6-6	-	TRBJ2-4	TRBD2	TGTGCCAGCAGTTACCCCGGGACTAGCGGGAGGGTCTTAAAAGGCTTC	CASSYPGTSGRVLKGF
TRBV6-1	-	TRBJ2-5	TRBD2	TGTGCCAGCAGTTCGGGACTAGCGTCCCCAGAGACCCAGTACTTC	CASSSGLASPETQYF
TRBV9	-	TRBJ2-2	TRBD1	TGTGCCAGCAATCAGGGGGACACCGGGGAGCTGTTTTTT	CASNQGDTGELFF
TRBV5-6	-	TRBJ2-2	-	TGTGCCAGCAGCTTGGGACTTTTGCACAAGACGAACACCGGGGAGCTGTTTTTT	CASSLGLLHKTNTGELFF
TRBV28	-	TRBJ1-2	-	TGTGCCAGCAGTCCCTCCCCAGGGAGAGGCTATGGCTACACCTTC	CASSPSPGRGYGYTF
TRBV2	-	TRBJ2-5	-	TGTGCCAGCAGAGGGCAAGAGACCCAGTACTTC	CASRGQETQYF
TRBV15	-	TRBJ1-3	-	TGTGCCACCAGCAGAGAAGTCCGGGGGCCGACTGGAAACACCATATATTTT	CATSREVRGPTGNTIYF
TRBV29-1	-	TRBJ1-5	TRBD1	TGCAGCGTTCCGTTGGGGGCCGGGACAGGGGGAGGTCAGCCCCAGCATTTT	CSVPLGAGTGGGQPQHF
TRBV29-1	-	TRBJ2-5	-	TGCAGCGTCCGGGCAGGTCAAGAGACCCAGTACTTC	CSVRAGQETQYF
TRBV12-5	few	TRBJ2-1	TRBD1	TGTGCTAGTGGTAAAGGACAGGGGATGGACAATGAGCAGTTCTTC	CASGKGQGMDNEQFF
TRBV19	once	TRBJ2-1	-	TGTGCCAGCCACGACTTCGGTCGAAGCTCCTACAATGAGCAGTTCTTC	CASHDFGRSSYNEQFF
TRBV11-3	-	TRBJ1-1	TRBD1	TGTGCCAGCAGCTTAGAGGGACAGAGTGCTTTCTTT	CASSLEGQSAFF
TRBV10-3	-	TRBJ1-2	-	TGTGCCATCAGAACAGGGAGGGAGTATGGCTACACCTTC	CAIRTGREYGYTF
TRBV27	-	TRBJ1-1	-	TGTGCCAGCAGTTCCCCTCCGACAGGAGTCAACACTGAAGCTTTCTTT	CASSSPPTGVNTEAFF
TRBV2	-	TRBJ1-4	-	TGTGCCAGCAACTTTCCTGGGACGGCCTCAGGGCTGTTTTTT	CASNFPGTASGLFF
TRBV11-3	few	TRBJ2-1	TRBD1	TGTGCCAGCAGCTTAGGGGACAGCTCCTACAATGAGCAGTTCTTC	CASSLGDSSYNEQFF
TRBV2	-	TRBJ2-6	-	TGTGCCAGCAGCGATCGACAGGCTGGGGCCAACGTCCTGACTTTC	CASSDRQAGANVLTF
TRBV30	-	TRBJ1-5	-	TGTGCCTGGAGTGTGGGGCCGGGACGCAATCAGCCCCAGCATTTT	CAWSVGPGRNQPQHF
TRBV7-9	-	TRBJ1-4	TRBD1	TGTGCCAGCACCGACAGGGCAGCGTCGGCTAATGAAAAACTGTTTTTT	CASTDRAASANEKLFF
TRBV18	-	TRBJ1-2	TRBD1	TGTGCCAGCTCACCACCGGACAGGAACTATGGCTACACCTTC	CASSPPDRNYGYTF
TRBV21-1	-	TRBJ1-5	-	TGTGCCAGCAGCAAAGTGGCCCGGGCAAATCAGCCCCAGCATTTT	CASSKVARANQPQHF
TRBV7-9	-	TRBJ2-1	TRBD2	TGTGCCAGTACGGGGGGGTATGAGCAGTTCTTC	CASTGGYEQFF
TRBV5-1	-	TRBJ1-5	-	TGCGCCAGCAGCTTGGAGGGGGGCAATCAGCCCCAGCATTTT	CASSLEGGNQPQHF